What follows is one TCR beta chain and its context. This clone showed up just a few times. The antigen it recognizes is unknown. There are no base qualities to consult, and no much larger clone falls within one base. This sample is drawn from a study of beta chain features in type 1 diabetes (dated by TCRdb to the late 2010s). Study-wide context: Patients and healthy donors did not differ in mean age, gender distribution, total cell number or subset yield. A total of some 100,000,000 sorted cells were examined across all samples, and a strong correlation was observed between cell number per subset and RNA yield. In the study, TCRB repertoires of sorted circulating CD4+ T cell subsets from recently diagnosed type 1 diabetes patients were compared with those of matched healthy donors. Naive and central memory subsets were obtained from all 30 or so donors, but regulatory and stem cell-like memory subsets were isolated from only 8 patients and 8 healthy donors. The paper's findings and limits, for the study overall: Naive, central memory and regulatory TCRB repertoires appeared to be more alike among patients than among healthy donors. Because cDNA was sequenced instead of genomic DNA, activated cells with high expression could be over-represented, although the groups did not differ in activation or CD3 levels. Patients with type 1 diabetes made fewer insertions and deleted more nucleotides at VDJ recombination sites, implying thymic rearrangement abnormalities. In all four CD4+ subsets, TCRB CDR3 length was moderately but significantly shorter in type 1 diabetes patients. Only small numbers of individuals were included in the HLA sub-analyses, which left unresolved whether HLA type had any influence on TCRB rearrangement. Shorter templates might be favored by PCR, yet because patient and control samples were amplified and corrected together, any such skew would affect both groups equally.

The CDR3 contains 13 residues, cysteine and phenylalanine counted. Only CDR3 DNA remains: 39 bases, in frame from the first base. V and J are truncated by 5 bases and 5 bases respectively, leaving an intervening sequence of 12 bases. From the germline V gene, CDR1 is LGHNT and CDR2 is FRNRAP. The entire amount of isolated RNA was reverse transcribed using the High Capacity cDNA Reverse Transcription Kit, so the sequenced TCRB transcripts were expressed ones. Naive, central memory and regulatory T cell samples underwent deep immunoSEQ sequencing, averaging about 3.57 million total reads per sample. Sorted cells were lysed in RLT buffer and RNA was extracted with DNase-treated RNeasy Micro or Mini kits, depending on cell number. To prevent cross-contamination, each cell subset was processed individually, whereas patient and healthy donor samples were processed jointly. TCRB sequences were amplified from cDNA with the immunoSEQ multiplex PCR, producing 87-bp fragments spanning the CDR3 region. The amplicons were sequenced using the Illumina HiSeq platform. In the original analysis: Synthetic template baselines were used to correct PCR bias computationally, reads within Hamming distance 2 were collapsed together, and singletons that could not be merged were discarded. Reads were aligned against IMGT so that V, D and J genes, CDR3 length and insertions or deletions at six rearrangement sites could be assigned. Within each subset, clonotype counts were normalized to sorted cell number, and only after that were true diversity and Gini coefficients computed with the tcR R package. The overlap coefficient, calculated on TCRB nucleotide sequences, was used to quantify repertoire sharing. As a proxy for the pre-selection repertoire, out-of-frame TCRB sequences from naive cells were analyzed. In TCRdb, the immuneACCESS table is reduced to in-frame sequences with V and J assigned. These tables do not hold every clone; where another copy was compared, an unresolved V gene accounts for under half, and the others remain unexplained. V and J calls and clone size are those listed in that table; D and trimming were worked out from the DNA. This sample gives around 710,000 clones in total; roughly 12% of them show up just once. The ten largest account for around 0.12% of the sample.

Each donor gave one peripheral blood draw, about 100 mL on average, collected into heparinised tubes. A BD FACSAria II and a panel including CD45RO, CCR7, CD25, CD127, CD95 and CD27 were used to sort naive, central memory, regulatory and stem cell-like memory CD4+ T cells. Every sorted population had a purity above 95%. Right away, PBMCs were isolated by Lymphoprep density gradient centrifugation and were stained directly, with no culture step. To minimize batch effects, samples were stained and sorted in pairs, one healthy donor with one patient per experiment. The sample consisted of naive CD4+ T cells from blood. The cell subset or site label of this sample denotes: true naive CD4+ T cells. The sequence links TRBV12-5 to TRBJ2-5; the D gene is perhaps TRBD1 or TRBD2, each of them matching over 7 bases. The receptor comes from a man aged 25-45 years with type 1 diabetes. CDR3 sequence: CASGHRGGETQYF. The sequenced DNA: TGTGCTAGTGGTCACAGGGGAGGGGAGACCCAGTACTTC.